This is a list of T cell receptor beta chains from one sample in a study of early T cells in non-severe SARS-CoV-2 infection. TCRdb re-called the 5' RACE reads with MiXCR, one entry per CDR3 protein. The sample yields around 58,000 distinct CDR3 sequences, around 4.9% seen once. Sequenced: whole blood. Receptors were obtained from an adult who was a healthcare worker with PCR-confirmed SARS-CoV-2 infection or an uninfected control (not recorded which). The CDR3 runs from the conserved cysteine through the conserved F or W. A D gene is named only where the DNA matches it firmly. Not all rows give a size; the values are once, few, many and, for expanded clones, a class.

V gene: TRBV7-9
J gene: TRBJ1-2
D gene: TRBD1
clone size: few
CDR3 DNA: TGTGCCAGCAGCTATGGGACAGGGGGCGGCTATGGCTACACCTTC
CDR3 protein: CASSYGTGGGYGYTF

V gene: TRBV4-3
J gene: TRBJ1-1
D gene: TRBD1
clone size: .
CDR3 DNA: TGCGCCAGCAGCCAAGCATCAGGGGGCAGTCGCACTGAAGCTTTCTTT
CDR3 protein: CASSQASGGSRTEAFF

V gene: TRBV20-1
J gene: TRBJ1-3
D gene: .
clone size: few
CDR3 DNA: TGCAGTGCTATTACAGTCTCTGGAAACACCATATATTTT
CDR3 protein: CSAITVSGNTIYF

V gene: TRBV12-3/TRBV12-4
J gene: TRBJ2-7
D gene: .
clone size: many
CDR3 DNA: TGTGCCAGCAGTAGACATTCCGGGACCCCCTACGAGCAGTACTTC
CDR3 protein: CASSRHSGTPYEQYF

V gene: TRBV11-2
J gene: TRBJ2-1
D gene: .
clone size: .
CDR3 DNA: TGTGCCAGCAGCCTCTCAACGGGCGTCTACAATGAGCAGTTCTTC
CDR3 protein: CASSLSTGVYNEQFF

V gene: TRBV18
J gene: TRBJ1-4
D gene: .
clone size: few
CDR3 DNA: TGTGCCAGCTCACCGACAGCCCCGTACGCTAATGAAAAACTGTTTTTT
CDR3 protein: CASSPTAPYANEKLFF

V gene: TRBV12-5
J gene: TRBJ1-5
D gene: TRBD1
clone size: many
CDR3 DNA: TGTGCTAGTGGTCCTACAGGGGCGGGACAGCCCCAGCATTTT
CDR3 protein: CASGPTGAGQPQHF

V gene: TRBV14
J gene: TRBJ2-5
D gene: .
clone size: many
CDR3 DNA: TGTGCCAGCAGTCGGTTACTCACGACAGACCGCCAAGAGACCCAGTACTTC
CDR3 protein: CASSRLLTTDRQETQYF

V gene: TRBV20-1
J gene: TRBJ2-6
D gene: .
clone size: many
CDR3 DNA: TGCAGTGCTAGAGAGTTTGGGACCGGGGCCAACGTCCTGACTTTC
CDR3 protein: CSAREFGTGANVLTF

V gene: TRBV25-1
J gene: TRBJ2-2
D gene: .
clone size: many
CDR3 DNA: TGTGCCAGCAGGCCTTACACGAACACCGGGGAGCTGTTTTTT
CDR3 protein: CASRPYTNTGELFF

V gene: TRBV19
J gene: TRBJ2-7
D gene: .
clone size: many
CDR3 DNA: TGTGCCAGTAGTACGAGGGACTGGGACTACGAGCAGTACTTC
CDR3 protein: CASSTRDWDYEQYF

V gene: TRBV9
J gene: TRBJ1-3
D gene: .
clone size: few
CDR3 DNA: TGTGCCAGCAGCGCCGGAATTATCCTCTCTGGAAACACCATATATTTT
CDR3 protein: CASSAGIILSGNTIYF

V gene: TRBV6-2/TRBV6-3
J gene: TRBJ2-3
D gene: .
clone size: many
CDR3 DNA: TGTGCCAGCAGCCCAGGACTACTGAGGACAGATACGCAGTATTTT
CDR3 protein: CASSPGLLRTDTQYF

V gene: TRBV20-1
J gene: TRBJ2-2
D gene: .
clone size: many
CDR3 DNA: TGCAGTGCTAGACGGCAGGGAGTCACCGGGGAGCTGTTTTTT
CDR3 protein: CSARRQGVTGELFF